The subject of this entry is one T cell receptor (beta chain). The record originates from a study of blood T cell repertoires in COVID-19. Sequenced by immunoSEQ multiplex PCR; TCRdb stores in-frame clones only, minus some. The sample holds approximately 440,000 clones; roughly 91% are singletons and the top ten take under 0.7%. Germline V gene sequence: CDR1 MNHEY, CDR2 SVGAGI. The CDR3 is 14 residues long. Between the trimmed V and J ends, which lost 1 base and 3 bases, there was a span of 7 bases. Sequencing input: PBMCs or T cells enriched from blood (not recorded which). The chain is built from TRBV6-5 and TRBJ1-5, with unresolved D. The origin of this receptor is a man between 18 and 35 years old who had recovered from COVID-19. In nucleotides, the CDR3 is TGTGCCAGCAGTTACTACAGAAACAATCAGCCCCAGCATTTT. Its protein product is CASSYYRNNQPQHF.